This record concerns one TCR beta chain sequence. The source of the sample is a study of blood T cell repertoires in COVID-19. Across the whole study: From the United States, Italy and Spain came samples of acute and convalescent COVID-19.

As processed by the authors: From reference gene primer amplification, estimates of nucleated cell counts were derived. Profiled with immunoSEQ multiplex PCR; TCRdb holds only in-frame clones, not every one. V and J calls and clone size are those listed in that table; D and trimming were worked out from the DNA. The sample lists under 500,000 clones; about 85% were seen once. V lost 1 base, J lost 2 bases, and 11 bases stayed unmatched. The V gene's germline CDR1 is SGHRS and CDR2 YFSETQ. The CDR3 length is 18 residues. Everyone who took part was 18 to 89 years old, and they came from about two dozen US areas. Membership in each cohort depended on participant-reported clinical history.

The sample consisted of PBMCs or T cells enriched from blood (not recorded which). The clonotype comes from a woman aged 18-30 years with acute COVID-19. The genes are TRBV5-1 and TRBJ2-2; 7 bases are shared with TRBD1. The CDR3 sequence is CASSLIPTGSRNTGELFF. The CDR3 DNA sequence: TGCGCCAGCAGCTTGATCCCGACAGGGTCGAGAAACACCGGGGAGCTGTTTTTT.